This T cell receptor beta chain was documented in a study of T cell responses to AZD1222 COVID-19 vaccine. Assay: immunoSEQ multiplex PCR; the TCRdb copy retains only in-frame clones and omits some. Of over 110,000 clones listed, 85% to 95% are singletons. Details on this clone: Its antigen is as yet unknown.

The study's findings and limits: In a largely white British group with more females than males, clonal diversity was possibly underestimated.

This CDR3 is 15 amino acids long. Germline V gives CDR1 SGHTA, CDR2 FQGNSA. With V trimmed by 3 bases and J by 9 bases, 6 bases remained unmatched. This chain uses TRBV7-2 with TRBJ2-1, with 12 positions matching TRBD2. Sequencing used peripheral blood, obtained after recovery from COVID-19. This TCR derives from an adult who had recovered from COVID-19. The CDR3 loop is CASSFLAGGPVEQFF. Here the CDR3 DNA reads TGTGCCAGCAGCTTCCTAGCGGGAGGGCCGGTTGAGCAGTTCTTC.